This passage covers 13 T cell receptor beta chains from one sample sequenced in a study of cytomegalovirus exposure and HLA in healthy donors. Profiling relied on immunoSEQ multiplex PCR, and the TCRdb table lists in-frame clones only, not all of them. The sample has more than 85,000 clones, roughly 95% seen once; the top ten hold roughly 0.9%. Sequenced sample: PBMCs. Receptors originate from a woman aged 18-29 years in good health and CMV-seronegative.

CDR3 amino acids: CASSHGQTTYEQYF. The CDR3 DNA reads as TGCGCCAGCAGCCACGGACAGACCACCTACGAGCAGTACTTC. The chain combines TRBV4-1 with TRBJ2-7; D is perhaps TRBD1 (6 bases). Germline V CDR1 and CDR2: MGHRA, YSYEKL. The CDR3 is 14 residues long. Between the trimmed V and J ends, which lost 3 bases and 2 bases, there was a span of 11 bases.

V usage is TRBV6-1 and J usage is TRBJ2-2; 10 bases are a match to TRBD2. CDR3 length: 16 amino acids. Germline trimming cut 3 bases from V and 4 bases from J; bases unmatched to any gene: 5. From germline, CDR1 is MNHNS and CDR2 SASEGT. CDR3: CASSESLAGSTGELFF. CDR3 DNA: TGTGCCAGCAGTGAGTCACTAGCGGGGTCCACCGGGGAGCTGTTTTTT.

V usage is TRBV2 and J usage is TRBJ2-7, with TRBD1 identical over 7 bases. Trimming at V came to 2 bases and at J to 2 bases, leaving 6 bases not matched to a gene. Germline V gives CDR1 SNHLY, CDR2 FYNNEI. The CDR3 is made up of 15 amino acids. CDR3 sequence (DNA): TGTGCCAGCAGTGAACGGGACAGTCCCACCTACGAGCAGTACTTC. It specifies CASSERDSPTYEQYF.

V is TRBV27 and J is TRBJ2-2, with TRBD1 identical over 10 bases. V trimming: 4 bases; J trimming: 6 bases; junction bases outside the gene matches: 14. Germline values: CDR1 MNHEY, CDR2 SMNVEV (reference sequence). The CDR3 is 18 residues long. In DNA form, the CDR3 reads TGTGCCAGCAGTTCTCTGGGGACAGGGGTTTTTTTTTCCGGGGAGCTGTTTTTT. Translated: CASSSLGTGVFFSGELFF.

This rearrangement joins TRBV9 to TRBJ2-3; 7 bases agree with TRBD2. The J segment lost 1 base and the V segment lost 0 bases, leaving 8 bases of the junction unmatched. The length of the CDR3 is 17 residues. Germline CDR1 and CDR2: SGDLS and YYNGEE. CDR3 coding DNA: TGTGCCAGCAGCGTAGACGGGGGAGGGCCTGGCACAGATACGCAGTATTTT. Translation gives CASSVDGGGPGTDTQYF.

V is TRBV7-6 and J is TRBJ2-1; 12 bases are a match to TRBD2. The length of the CDR3 is 19 residues. J was trimmed by 0 bases and V by 4 bases; bases with no gene match: 10. CDR1 and CDR2 from the germline V gene are SGHVS and FNYEAQ. The CDR3 DNA reads TGTGCCAGCAGCTCCACCAGCCGGACTAGCGGGAACTCCTACAATGAGCAGTTCTTC. Its protein product is CASSSTSRTSGNSYNEQFF.

V usage is TRBV6-1 and J usage is TRBJ1-1; a possible D gene is TRBD1 (6 bases). The germline gives CDR1 MNHNS, CDR2 SASEGT. The CDR3 runs 15 residues. V was trimmed by 2 bases and J by 4 bases, leaving 14 bases between them. The CDR3 region is CASSERLRGSTEAFF. The DNA of the CDR3 is TGTGCCAGCAGTGAACGACTGAGGGGGAGCACTGAAGCTTTCTTT.

The J gene is TRBJ2-2, the V gene TRBV18; TRBD2 is a possible D gene (6 bases). The CDR3 is made up of 13 amino acids. Trimming cost V 8 bases and J 3 bases, with 10 bases left between them. Germline V gene sequence: CDR1 KGHSH, CDR2 LQKENI. CDR3 in DNA: TGTGCCAGCCCGGGGGATTACACCGGGGAGCTGTTTTTT. This encodes CASPGDYTGELFF. The whole variable domain, filled in from reference TRBV18 and TRBJ2-2, reads NAGVMQNPRHLVRRRGQEARLRCSPMKGHSHVYWYRQLPEEGLKFMVYLQKENIIDESGMPKERFSAEFPKEGPSILRIQQVVRGDSAAYFCASPGDYTGELFFGEGSRLTVL.

The chain employs TRBV7-9 and TRBJ2-7; 7 bases agree with TRBD1. Trimming removed 2 bases from V and 3 bases from J; junction bases left unmatched: 1. Germline V gives CDR1 SEHNR, CDR2 FQNEAQ (reference sequence). The CDR3 is 13 amino acids. DNA of the CDR3: TGTGCCAGCAGCTTACAGGGGGACTACGAGCAGTACTTC. Its translation is CASSLQGDYEQYF. Combining the CDR3 with reference TRBV7-9 and TRBJ2-7 gives the whole variable domain DTGVSQNPRHKITKRGQNVTFRCDPISEHNRLYWYRQTLGQGPEFLTYFQNEAQLEKSRLLSDRFSAERPKGSFSTLEIQRTEQGDSAMYLCASSLQGDYEQYFGPGTRLTVT.

This chain joins TRBV4-1 and TRBJ2-7, with TRBD2 matching 11 bases. The CDR3 covers 15 residues. Germline loops: CDR1 MGHRA, CDR2 YSYEKL. V lost 3 bases and J lost 3; bases outside the gene matches: 4. The CDR3 region has the DNA TGCGCCAGCAGCCATCCCGGACTAGCGGGCTACGAGCAGTACTTC. Translating it yields CASSHPGLAGYEQYF.

This clone came up once. The chain is built from TRBV6-9 and TRBJ2-7; 7 bases agree with TRBD2. The CDR3 totals 16 residues. Germline CDR1 is MNHGY and CDR2 is SVAAGI. With 6 bases clipped from V and 1 base from J, the junction kept 12 bases outside the gene matches. The CDR3 sequence is CASRCASAGVSYEQYF. The CDR3 region has the DNA TGTGCCAGCAGATGTGCTTCGGCGGGGGTTTCCTACGAGCAGTACTTC.

The chain uses TRBV7-9 and TRBJ2-7, with D possibly TRBD2 on 5 matching bases. The V end lost 1 base, the J end lost 5 bases, and 6 bases lay between the germline ends. The CDR3 runs to 12 residues. Germline V lookup: CDR1 SEHNR, CDR2 FQNEAQ (reference sequence). Here the CDR3 DNA reads TGTGCCAGCAGCTTAGGAGGGCACGAGCAGTACTTC. Translating it yields CASSLGGHEQYF.

This sequence joins TRBV7-9 and TRBJ1-1, with 9 bases lining up with TRBD1. Germline assignment: CDR1 SEHNR and CDR2 FQNEAQ (reference sequence). The CDR3 runs 14 residues. Trimming cost V 1 base and J 7 bases; bases outside gene matches: 4. As DNA, the CDR3 is TGTGCCAGCAGCTTAGGGACAGGGGCGAGTGAAGCTTTCTTT. Protein product: CASSLGTGASEAFF.